A selection of T cell receptor beta chains follows, all from one sample in a study of lymphopenia after photon versus proton radiotherapy. Using immunoSEQ multiplex PCR, the repertoire was profiled, and TCRdb retains in-frame clones only, with some absent. The table lists around 150,000 clones, roughly nine tenths of them singletons. This sample comprised peripheral blood, obtained from a patient treated with photon-based radiotherapy. The receptor source for this set is a man between 45 and 60 years old with gastric cancer. The CDR3 runs from the conserved cysteine through the conserved F or W. D genes are given only for firm matches. Only some rows state a clone size, as once, few, many or a class for expanded clones.

V gene	clone size	J gene	D gene	CDR3 protein	CDR3 DNA
TRBV5-1	.	TRBJ1-1	.	CASSLQSNTEAFF	TGCGCCAGCAGCTTACAGTCTAACACTGAAGCTTTCTTT
TRBV25-1	few	TRBJ2-2	TRBD2	CASSEASGRVTGELFF	TGTGCCAGCAGTGAAGCTAGCGGGAGAGTGACCGGGGAGCTGTTTTTT
TRBV6-7	.	TRBJ2-2	TRBD2	CASSYLVGTSGNTGELFF	TGTGCCAGCAGTTATCTCGTAGGGACTAGCGGGAACACCGGGGAGCTGTTTTTT
TRBV5-1	.	TRBJ1-1	.	CASSTTTGPKGEAFF	TGCGCCAGCAGCACTACCACAGGGCCTAAGGGTGAAGCTTTCTTT
TRBV19	.	TRBJ2-2	TRBD1	CASSPGQVPGELFF	TGTGCCAGTAGTCCGGGACAGGTCCCAGGGGAGCTGTTTTTT
TRBV5-1	.	TRBJ2-2	TRBD2	CASSLLAGVVTGELFF	TGCGCCAGCAGCCTTCTAGCGGGAGTGGTCACCGGGGAGCTGTTTTTT
TRBV7-2	many	TRBJ2-7	.	CASSFGGISYEQYF	TGTGCCAGCAGCTTCGGCGGGATCTCCTACGAGCAGTACTTC
TRBV5-1	once	TRBJ2-2	TRBD2	CASSYQYSGSGTGELFF	TGCGCCAGCAGCTACCAATATAGCGGGAGCGGTACCGGGGAGCTGTTTTTT
TRBV21-1	.	TRBJ2-7	.	CASSKLAFVTYEQYF	TGTGCCAGCAGCAAATTAGCGTTTGTTACCTACGAGCAGTACTTC
TRBV4-1	.	TRBJ2-7	TRBD2	CASSQDLAGGRGTYEQYF	TGCGCCAGCAGCCAAGACCTAGCGGGAGGGCGGGGTACCTACGAGCAGTACTTC
TRBV11-2	.	TRBJ2-4	.	CASSLGIGNKNIQYF	TGTGCCAGCAGCTTAGGGATCGGGAATAAAAACATTCAGTACTTC
TRBV18	.	TRBJ2-2	.	CASSPAGLTNTGELFF	TGTGCCAGCTCACCAGCCGGACTGACGAACACCGGGGAGCTGTTTTTT
TRBV18	.	TRBJ2-5	TRBD2	CASLSATSGTQETQYF	TGTGCCAGCTTATCAGCGACTAGCGGGACCCAAGAGACCCAGTACTTC
TRBV5-4	.	TRBJ2-1	TRBD2	CASSLGGLGNNEQFF	TGTGCCAGCAGCTTGGGGGGACTAGGAAACAATGAGCAGTTCTTC
TRBV6-5	.	TRBJ1-2	TRBD1	CASSLQGAGHYGYTF	TGTGCCAGCAGTTTACAGGGGGCAGGGCACTATGGCTACACCTTC
TRBV19	.	TRBJ2-1	.	CASSTAGSSYNEQFF	TGTGCCAGTAGTACAGCAGGGAGTTCCTACAATGAGCAGTTCTTC
TRBV5-4	.	TRBJ2-3	TRBD2	CASSLSGMGADTQYF	TGTGCCAGCAGCCTCAGCGGGATGGGCGCAGATACGCAGTATTTT
TRBV27	.	TRBJ2-1	.	CASSQTSHEQFF	TGTGCCAGCAGTCAAACTTCACATGAGCAGTTCTTC
TRBV2	.	TRBJ2-2	.	CASMGGLLNTGELFF	TGTGCCAGCATGGGGGGACTCCTGAACACCGGGGAGCTGTTTTTT
TRBV2	few	TRBJ2-7	TRBD2	CASQGLAEGSYEQYF	TGTGCCAGCCAGGGACTAGCGGAGGGTTCCTACGAGCAGTACTTC
TRBV5-6	.	TRBJ2-2	.	CASSLYEYTGELFF	TGTGCCAGCAGCTTATACGAATACACCGGGGAGCTGTTTTTT
TRBV15	.	TRBJ2-2	TRBD1	CATSRDRGQGATGELFF	TGTGCCACCAGCAGAGACCGGGGACAGGGGGCCACCGGGGAGCTGTTTTTT
TRBV10-3	.	TRBJ1-1	.	CATQDSGIDTEAFF	TGTGCCACGCAAGACAGTGGAATAGACACTGAAGCTTTCTTT
TRBV11-2	.	TRBJ2-3	.	CASSSNRHGDTQYF	TGTGCCAGCAGCTCCAACCGACACGGGGATACGCAGTATTTT
TRBV5-4	.	TRBJ2-7	.	CASSLEGYEQYF	TGTGCCAGCAGCTTGGAAGGTTACGAGCAGTACTTC
TRBV7-3	.	TRBJ2-2	TRBD1	CASSLTGQGNTGELFF	TGTGCCAGCAGCTTAACGGGACAGGGTAACACCGGGGAGCTGTTTTTT
TRBV6-1	.	TRBJ1-2	TRBD1	CASSASRGPGGYGYTF	TGTGCCAGCAGTGCTTCCAGGGGGCCCGGAGGCTATGGCTACACCTTC
TRBV5-1	.	TRBJ2-1	.	CASSLQSTGAPYNEQFF	TGCGCCAGCAGCTTACAGTCCACCGGGGCCCCCTACAATGAGCAGTTCTTC
TRBV6-6	once	TRBJ2-7	TRBD2	CASSSGPSGPFEQYF	TGTGCCAGCAGTTCCGGACCTAGCGGCCCCTTTGAGCAGTACTTC
TRBV14	.	TRBJ2-5	.	CASSQEPARRETQYF	TGTGCCAGCAGCCAAGAACCGGCCCGACGGGAGACCCAGTACTTC
TRBV14	.	TRBJ1-1	.	CASSRGGGTEAFF	TGTGCCAGCAGCCGAGGAGGGGGCACTGAAGCTTTCTTT
TRBV7-3	.	TRBJ2-1	.	CASTGSGNEQFF	TGTGCCAGCACAGGGTCGGGCAATGAGCAGTTCTTC
TRBV7-4	.	TRBJ1-2	.	CASSLTELYGYTF	TGTGCCAGCAGCTTAACAGAACTCTATGGCTACACCTTC
TRBV5-1	.	TRBJ2-3	TRBD2	CASSLGVLAGLTSTDTQYF	TGCGCCAGCAGCTTGGGGGTACTAGCGGGGTTGACTAGCACAGATACGCAGTATTTT
TRBV5-8	.	TRBJ2-3	.	CASSLGGLSDTQYF	TGTGCCAGCAGCTTAGGAGGACTTTCAGATACGCAGTATTTT
TRBV5-4	.	TRBJ2-5	.	CASSLSPQGGETQYF	TGTGCCAGCAGCTTGTCTCCACAGGGTGGCGAGACCCAGTACTTC
TRBV4-1	.	TRBJ1-5	TRBD1	CASSQGQGAISNQPQHF	TGCGCCAGCAGCCAAGGACAGGGGGCAATTAGCAATCAGCCCCAGCATTTT
TRBV10-2	.	TRBJ2-7	.	CASQRGSYEQYF	TGCGCCAGCCAAAGAGGATCCTACGAGCAGTACTTC
TRBV28	.	TRBJ2-1	.	CASSSLPKDEQFF	TGTGCCAGCAGTTCCCTTCCTAAGGATGAGCAGTTCTTC
TRBV7-2	.	TRBJ1-1	.	CASSANREFTEAFF	TGTGCCAGCAGCGCAAACAGGGAATTCACTGAAGCTTTCTTT
TRBV27	.	TRBJ1-5	.	CASAAPDGNQPQHF	TGTGCCAGCGCGGCCCCGGACGGTAATCAGCCCCAGCATTTT
TRBV19	.	TRBJ1-1	.	CASSSSFTGTFKTEAFF	TGTGCCAGTAGTTCCTCTTTTACAGGGACGTTTAAAACTGAAGCTTTCTTT
TRBV2	.	TRBJ2-1	TRBD2	CASSGLALYNEQFF	TGTGCCAGCAGTGGACTAGCGCTCTACAATGAGCAGTTCTTC